This T cell receptor (beta chain) was sequenced for a study of spatial heterogeneity in lung cancer. For the study at large: Taken at a median of about 2 years after resection, follow-up PBMC samples underwent sequencing when available. Broader study findings: Ubiquitous expanded tumor TCRs were observed in blood more at resection than follow-up.

Specified time point: blood at routine non-recurrence follow-up after resection. No cell sorting; template was whole RNA from tumor, lung tissue or PBMC. This clonotype was counted at least ten times. The target antigen is unknown. CDR3 length equals 16 residues. Losses at the gene ends were 5 bases for V and 9 bases for J; bases not matched to a gene: 14. Germline V gene lookup returns CDR1 GTSNPN and CDR2 SVGIG (reference sequence). TCR cDNA molecules each had a unique molecular identifier. MiXCR, run by TCRdb on the 5' RACE reads, gives a single entry per CDR3 protein. The sample comprises over 95,000 distinct CDR3 sequences, 10% to 13% of which are singletons, and approximately 24% rests with the top ten.

Sequenced material: PBMCs, taken at follow-up. The receptor was isolated from a female donor with early-stage non-small cell lung cancer. V usage is TRBV30 and J usage is TRBJ2-1; 12 bases map to TRBD2. For the CDR3, the DNA is TGTGCCTGGCCTCAGGTGGCTAGCGGGAGGGCGGTTGAGCAGTTCTTC. It encodes CAWPQVASGRAVEQFF.